A single T cell receptor beta chain is shown here with its context. Antigen specificity is unknown. This record comes from a study of beta chain features in type 1 diabetes. Study results and caveats: TCRB repertoires of naive, central memory and Treg cells appeared more similar among patients than among healthy donors. Cells expressing TCR highly could be over-represented by cDNA sequencing.

Expressed TCRB transcripts were sequenced after all isolated RNA was converted to cDNA. The study sequenced naive, central memory and regulatory T cell samples to an average of about 3.6 million reads. Here immunoSEQ multiplex PCR was the method, and the copy in TCRdb shows in-frame clones only, minus some. The data show tens of thousands of clones, with approximately 56% seen just once and less than 2.5% held by the top ten. Donors underwent one heparinised blood draw, 100 to 150 mL on average. The CDR3 extends over 16 amino acids. V lost 0 bases, J lost 0 bases, and 10 bases lay in between. From germline, CDR1 is MGHRA and CDR2 YSYEKL.

This rearrangement joins TRBV4-1 to TRBJ2-3; D possibly corresponds to TRBD2 (5 bases). What was sequenced was Tregs from blood. The TCR sequence derives from a woman aged 18-30 years in good health. The DNA for the CDR3 is TGCGCCAGCAGCCAAGACCCGCGGGCCAGCACAGATACGCAGTATTTT. This sequence encodes CASSQDPRASTDTQYF.